These 16 T cell receptor beta chains originate from one sample sequenced in a study of shared clonotypes between healthy human individuals. The data were produced by immunoSEQ multiplex PCR, yet TCRdb's version contains in-frame clones alone and is incomplete. The data show 2 million to 2.5 million clones, approximately 96% seen once. The source material was naive CD4+ T cells sorted from blood. The sample's subset: CD45RA+ positively selected. All receptors derive from a man aged 18 to 29 in good health.

The chain recombines TRBV6-1 with TRBJ2-4; TRBD1 aligns across 7 bases. The CDR3 loop spans 13 amino acids. Germline values: CDR1 MNHNS, CDR2 SASEGT. Trimming cost V 7 bases and J 0 bases; bases outside gene matches: 0. The CDR3 protein is CASTGGAKNIQYF. The CDR3, as DNA: TGTGCCAGCACAGGGGGAGCCAAAAACATTCAGTACTTC.

The chain uses TRBV2 and TRBJ1-6; no definite D call. V was pared by 2 bases and J by 8 bases, with 13 bases between. Germline V gene data show CDR1 as SNHLY and CDR2 as FYNNEI. CDR3 length equals 15 residues. The CDR3 here is CASSERPRLDSPLHF. Here the CDR3 DNA reads TGTGCCAGCAGTGAAAGGCCCCGTTTAGATTCACCCCTCCACTTT.

The chain combines TRBV6-6 with TRBJ1-1; D unclear. CDR3 length: 14 amino acids. The V end lost 5 bases, the J end lost 0 bases, and 10 bases lay between the germline ends. The V gene's germline CDR1 is MNHNY and CDR2 SVGAGI (reference sequence). Here the CDR3 DNA reads TGTGCCAGCAGTCCCCCTACGCTGAACACTGAAGCTTTCTTT. Its translation is CASSPPTLNTEAFF.

This clone was recorded only once. V is TRBV7-2 and J is TRBJ1-2; D gene ambiguous. The length of the CDR3 is 13 residues. CDR1 SGHTA and CDR2 FQGNSA come from the germline V gene. V lost 1 base, J lost 8 bases, and 11 bases lay in between. The CDR3 sequence is CASSLVQSGGYTF. The CDR3 coding sequence is TGTGCCAGCAGCTTAGTGCAAAGCGGAGGCTACACCTTC.

The V and J genes are TRBV28 and TRBJ2-7; the D gene is possibly TRBD1 (6 bases). This CDR3 has 20 amino acids. The V end lost 3 bases, the J end lost 1 base, and 28 bases lay between the germline ends. Germline CDR1 and CDR2: MDHEN and SYDVKM. For the CDR3, the DNA is TGTGCCAGCAGTTTCCCCAGGGGCCCGTCCCCTACCCGAGGGTCCTACGAGCAGTACTTC. Translating it yields CASSFPRGPSPTRGSYEQYF.

V gene TRBV6-4 combines with J gene TRBJ1-6, with a tentative D call TRBD1 (5 bases). The CDR3 spans 15 residues. The germline CDR1 and CDR2 sequences are MRHNA and SNTAGT. V was trimmed by 6 bases and J by 9 bases, leaving 18 bases between them. The CDR3 loop is CASRTGTDGSSPLHF. The CDR3, as DNA: TGTGCCAGCAGAACCGGGACGGACGGTAGTTCACCCCTCCACTTT.

The J gene is TRBJ1-3, the V gene TRBV7-9; D remains unclear. Deletions cut 3 bases from V and 0 bases from J, with 9 bases between. The CDR3 is 15 amino acids. Germline loops: CDR1 SEHNR, CDR2 FQNEAQ (reference sequence). The CDR3 bases are TGTGCCAGCAGCTTGACGGGCAACTCTGGAAACACCATATATTTT. Its translation is CASSLTGNSGNTIYF.

In DNA, the CDR3 is TGTGCCAGACCATCAGGTAGAGACACTGAAGCTTTCTTT. Translation: CARPSGRDTEAFF. The J gene is TRBJ1-1, the V gene TRBV19; D is uncertain. The V gene's germline CDR1 is LNHDA and CDR2 SQIVND (reference sequence). Trimming pared 9 bases from V and 3 bases from J, leaving 14 bases between. CDR3 length: 13 amino acids.

The rearrangement uses TRBV10-3 and TRBJ1-1, with 8 bases lining up with TRBD1. CDR1 and CDR2 from the germline V gene are ENHRY and SYGVKD. The CDR3 consists of 16 residues. Trimming took 6 bases from V and 1 from J; bases not matched to a gene: 10. The CDR3 here is CAISNTYRGKNTEAFF. CDR3 bases: TGTGCCATCAGCAATACTTACAGGGGGAAGAACACTGAAGCTTTCTTT.

The chain links TRBV5-1 to TRBJ2-7; 8 bases align to TRBD1. CDR3 length equals 12 residues. Germline CDR1 reads SGHRS; CDR2 reads YFSETQ. V shed 5 bases, J shed 5 bases, and the junction held 3 bases outside the gene matches. CDR3: CASRKTGDEQYF. The CDR3 DNA reads as TGCGCCAGCAGGAAGACAGGGGACGAGCAGTACTTC.

This rearrangement joins TRBV6-4 to TRBJ2-3; D gene ambiguous. There are 11 residues in the CDR3. V was clipped by 4 bases and J by 5 bases, with 4 bases between them. The germline V gene encodes CDR1 MRHNA and CDR2 SNTAGT. Written as DNA, the CDR3 is TGTGCCAGCAGTGTAGGAGATACGCAGTATTTT. As protein: CASSVGDTQYF.

The V and J genes are TRBV11-3 and TRBJ2-7; D is unresolved. Germline CDR1 is SGHNT and CDR2 is YENEEA. The ends were cut back, 5 bases at V and 4 bases at J, with 6 bases in the middle. The CDR3 runs 11 residues. The CDR3 coding sequence is TGTGCCAGCAGCCCATTTTACGAGCAGTACTTC. Encoded protein: CASSPFYEQYF. The full variable domain, rest sourced from reference TRBV11-3 and TRBJ2-7, is EAGVVQSPRYKIIEKKQPVAFWCNPISGHNTLYWYLQNLGQGPELLIRYENEEAVDDSQLPKDRFSAERLKGVDSTLKIQPAELGDSAVYLCASSPFYEQYFGPGTRLTVT.

V is TRBV7-2 and J is TRBJ2-2; D may be TRBD1 or TRBD2 (5 bases each). V lost 7 bases to trimming and J lost 3 bases, with 12 bases between them. CDR1 and CDR2 from the germline V gene are SGHTA and FQGNSA. The CDR3 has 14 amino acids. This CDR3 reads CASTQGPYTGELFF. DNA for the CDR3: TGTGCCAGCACCCAGGGACCGTACACCGGGGAGCTGTTTTTT. Together with reference TRBV7-2 and TRBJ2-2, the CDR3 gives the full variable domain: GAGVSQSPSNKVTEKGKDVELRCDPISGHTALYWYRQSLGQGLEFLIYFQGNSAPDKSGLPSDRFSAERTGGSVSTLTIQRTQQEDSAVYLCASTQGPYTGELFFGEGSRLTVL.

The gene calls are TRBV2 and TRBJ1-5; D unresolved. V was clipped by 6 bases and J by 3 bases, with 12 bases between them. CDR1 is SNHLY, CDR2 FYNNEI, per germline. This CDR3 is built from 14 residues. CDR3 sequence reads: CASRDTVNNQPQHF. The CDR3 DNA reads as TGTGCCAGCAGGGATACAGTAAACAATCAGCCCCAGCATTTT. Together with reference TRBV2 and TRBJ1-5, the CDR3 gives the full variable domain: EPEVTQTPSHQVTQMGQEVILRCVPISNHLYFYWYRQILGQKVEFLVSFYNNEISEKSEIFDDQFSVERPDGSNFTLKIRSTKLEDSAMYFCASRDTVNNQPQHFGDGTRLSIL.

The V and J genes are TRBV6-1 and TRBJ2-3; TRBD2 might be the D (6 bases). This CDR3 has 16 residues. Germline CDR1 is MNHNS and CDR2 is SASEGT. V gave up 4 bases and J gave up 0 bases, with 14 bases separating them. CDR3 bases: TGTGCCAGCAGTGCAAACCGACTAGGGAGCACAGATACGCAGTATTTT. Translated: CASSANRLGSTDTQYF.

V gene TRBV10-3 combines with J gene TRBJ2-3; perhaps TRBD1 as D (6 bases). Trimming cost V 3 bases and J 3 bases, with 10 bases left between them. Germline V gene lookup returns CDR1 ENHRY and CDR2 SYGVKD. The CDR3 spans 14 residues. The DNA for the CDR3 is TGTGCCATCAGTGATTCAGGGACAACAGATACGCAGTATTTT. Translating gives CAISDSGTTDTQYF.